This T cell receptor beta chain was captured by sequencing in a study of beta chain features in type 1 diabetes. Expressed TCRB transcripts were sequenced, since all the RNA that had been isolated was reverse transcribed. Sequenced by immunoSEQ multiplex PCR; TCRdb stores in-frame clones only, minus some. The repertoire holds about 360,000 clones, roughly 12% seen once, with roughly 0.0097% in the top ten. Study-wide points: TCRB CDR3s were moderately but significantly shorter in Type 1 diabetes patients in all four CD4+ subsets. Diminished insertions and augmented deletions at VDJ junctions characterized type 1 diabetes patients.

This clone turned up a few times. Its antigen is still unknown. The CDR3 has 16 residues. The V and J ends lost 0 bases and 4 bases, in that order; junction bases with no gene match: 5. The germline V gene has CDR1 SGHRS and CDR2 YFSETQ. The chain carries TRBV5-1 and TRBJ2-2; 8 bases align to TRBD2. This TCR was recovered from a woman aged 18-29 years with type 1 diabetes. Specimen: naive CD4+ T cells from blood. The CDR3 sequence: CASSLVGLVSTGELFF. CDR3 coding DNA: TGCGCCAGCAGCTTGGTGGGACTAGTGTCCACCGGGGAGCTGTTTTTT. The variable domain in full, with the rest retrieved from reference TRBV5-1 and TRBJ2-2, is KAGVTQTPRYLIKTRGQQVTLSCSPISGHRSVSWYQQTPGQGLQFLFEYFSETQRNKGNFPGRFSGRQFSNSRSEMNVSTLELGDSALYLCASSLVGLVSTGELFFGEGSRLTVL.